The 18 T cell receptor beta chains below were found in one sample sequenced in a study of T cell repertoires in cytomegalovirus infection. For these TCRs, the target antigens are not known. TCRdb re-analysed the reads in MiXCR, keeping a single row per CDR3 protein. The table has some 800,000 distinct CDR3 sequences, approximately 32% seen once; the top ten hold roughly 12%. Here the sequenced sample was cultured CD8+ T cells from PBMCs, taken from culture after CMV antigen stimulation. These receptors all stem from a human donor in good health (CMV status not recorded). Some clones in this sample may be carry-over from other donors' samples.

This clonotype was observed at least ten times. The chain recombines TRBV28 with TRBJ2-5; D is unresolved. The V and J ends lost 4 bases and 5 bases respectively, with 14 bases between them. This CDR3 comprises 14 residues. The germline CDR1 and CDR2 sequences are MDHEN and SYDVKM. This CDR3 reads CASSSLGEEETQYF. The CDR3 DNA sequence: TGTGCCAGCAGTTCCCTGGGCGAAGAGGAGACCCAGTACTTC.

The CDR3 region is CATSISGGAPGELFF. DNA of the CDR3: TGTGCCACCAGCATTAGCGGGGGGGCCCCCGGGGAGCTGTTTTTT. The V and J genes are TRBV15 and TRBJ2-2, with 11 positions matching TRBD2. The V and J ends lost 4 bases and 6 bases, in that order; junction bases with no gene match: 4. The CDR3 is made up of 15 amino acids. Germline CDR1 and CDR2: LNHNV and YYDKDF (reference sequence).

In regard to this clonotype: It may be a read error: a sequence one base away is much more abundant. V gene TRBV11-1 combines with J gene TRBJ1-1; D may be TRBD1 (5 bases). Per germline, CDR1 SGHAT and CDR2 FQDESV (reference sequence). CDR3 length: 14 residues. Trimming removed 1 base at V and 3 bases at J, with 9 bases between. This chain's CDR3 is CASSLEMGDTEAFF. In DNA, the CDR3 is TGTGCCAGCAGCTTAGAGATGGGGGACACTGAAGCTTTCTTT.

The CDR3, as DNA: TGTGCCACCCAACCCGAGGGCTATAATGAAAAACTGTTTTTT. Amino acid sequence: CATQPEGYNEKLFF. The J gene is TRBJ1-4, the V gene TRBV6-8, with D uncertain. From germline, CDR1 is MNHGY and CDR2 SAAAGT. The germline V and J ends were trimmed by 10 bases and 4 bases, with 16 bases remaining between them. The CDR3 covers 14 residues.

The rearrangement joins TRBV6-1 to TRBJ2-1; 9 bases align to TRBD2. J lost 0 bases, V lost 6 bases, and 3 bases had no gene match. Germline loops: CDR1 MNHNS, CDR2 SASEGT. There are 15 residues in the CDR3. CDR3 protein: CASRSGRSSYNEQFF. The CDR3 coding sequence is TGTGCCAGCAGAAGCGGGAGGAGCTCCTACAATGAGCAGTTCTTC.

The rearrangement joins TRBV6-2 or TRBV6-3 to TRBJ1-6, with D tentatively TRBD1 (6 bases). V shed 5 bases and J shed 10 bases, with 15 bases lying between them. The CDR3 is made up of 14 amino acids. CDR1 and CDR2 (germline): MNHEY, SVGEGT. CDR3 region: CASSEVTGWSPLHF. In DNA, the CDR3 is TGTGCCAGCAGTGAAGTAACAGGGTGGTCACCCCTCCACTTT.

The sample holds many counts of this clonotype. The V and J genes are TRBV7-2 and TRBJ1-1; D remains ambiguous. The CDR3 runs 15 residues. The germline V and J ends were trimmed by 5 bases and 4 bases, with 17 bases remaining between them. The germline gives CDR1 SGHTA, CDR2 FQGNSA. The CDR3, as DNA: TGTGCCAGCAGCATTAGACATTTACCTTCCACTGAAGCTTTCTTT. It translates to CASSIRHLPSTEAFF. The variable domain in full, completed from reference TRBV7-2 and TRBJ1-1, reads GAGVSQSPSNKVTEKGKDVELRCDPISGHTALYWYRQSLGQGLEFLIYFQGNSAPDKSGLPSDRFSAERTGGSVSTLTIQRTQQEDSAVYLCASSIRHLPSTEAFFGQGTRLTVV.

There are a few counts of this clonotype. V is TRBV7-6 and J is TRBJ2-1, with D possibly matching TRBD2 (5 bases). The V gene lost 1 base and the J gene lost 10 bases, with 11 bases spanning the gap. The CDR3 spans 13 residues. Germline V lookup: CDR1 SGHVS, CDR2 FNYEAQ. CDR3 amino acids: CASSLEWTAEQFF. CDR3 nucleotide sequence: TGTGCCAGCAGCTTAGAATGGACTGCCGAGCAGTTCTTC.

This clonotype was picked up many times. The chain links TRBV28 to TRBJ1-1; no definite D call. The CDR3 has 14 residues. V lost 2 bases, J lost 3 bases, and 10 bases lay in between. From germline, CDR1 is MDHEN and CDR2 SYDVKM. CDR3 DNA sequence: TGTGCCAGCAGTTTAACGGCTTCAGACACTGAAGCTTTCTTT. It encodes CASSLTASDTEAFF. The entire variable domain, with the rest obtained from reference TRBV28 and TRBJ1-1, is as follows: DVKVTQSSRYLVKRTGEKVFLECVQDMDHENMFWYRQDPGLGLRLIYFSYDVKMKEKGDIPEGYSVSREKKERFSLILESASTNQTSMYLCASSLTASDTEAFFGQGTRLTVV.

This clonotype showed up just a few times. V is TRBV6-5 and J is TRBJ1-2; the D gene is possibly TRBD1 (6 bases). V was shortened by 5 bases and J by 6 bases, with 16 bases between the two germline ends. This CDR3 has 14 residues. Germline-derived CDR1 and CDR2 are MNHEY and SVGAGI. CDR3 sequence reads: CASSQDRSEDGYTF. The CDR3 DNA is TGTGCCAGCAGTCAGGACAGAAGTGAGGATGGCTACACCTTC.

In nucleotides, the CDR3 is TGTGCCAGCAGTGAAGGGCGGGTCCCCAACTCTGGAAACACCATATATTTT. This sequence encodes CASSEGRVPNSGNTIYF. This chain uses TRBV6-1 with TRBJ1-3; D is unresolved. V dropped 1 base and J dropped 0 bases, with 13 bases sitting between them. Germline V gene sequence: CDR1 MNHNS, CDR2 SASEGT. The CDR3 has 17 residues.

This clonotype was seen a handful of times. CDR3 protein: CASSDLAETQYF. CDR3 DNA sequence: TGCGCCAGCAGTGACCTCGCAGAGACCCAGTACTTC. V usage is TRBV10-1 and J usage is TRBJ2-5; no clear D. V lost 3 bases to trimming and J lost 4 bases, with 6 bases between them. CDR1 and CDR2 (germline): WNHNN, SYGVQD (reference sequence). This CDR3 comprises 12 residues.

The rearrangement uses TRBV2 and TRBJ1-2; D uncertain. This CDR3 is built from 13 residues. Per the germline V gene, CDR1 is SNHLY and CDR2 is FYNNEI. Between the trimmed V and J ends, which lost 6 bases and 0 bases, there was a span of 8 bases. CDR3 in DNA: TGTGCCAGCAGGTGGACGGCTAACTATGGCTACACCTTC. Translation: CASRWTANYGYTF.

Concerning this clonotype itself: A read error is possible here, since a much larger clone lies one base away. V and J are TRBV12-3 or TRBV12-4 and TRBJ2-3; TRBD2 matches 11 bases. The CDR3 runs 21 residues. CDR3: CANSFRLHGASGGWDTDTQYF. The CDR3 bases are TGTGCCAACAGTTTTAGGCTCCACGGAGCTAGCGGGGGGTGGGACACAGATACGCAGTATTTT.

This clonotype was seen only a few times. This sequence joins TRBV19 and TRBJ2-1; 13 nucleotides match TRBD2. V was pared by 4 bases and J by 6 bases, with 12 bases of the junction left unmatched. The CDR3 totals 18 residues. Germline CDR1 is LNHDA and CDR2 is SQIVND (reference sequence). In nucleotides, the CDR3 is TGTGCCAGTAGTACGGCGCGACTAGCGGGGGGAAGTCTCAATGAGCAGTTCTTC. Residues: CASSTARLAGGSLNEQFF.

The chain links TRBV2 to TRBJ1-5; TRBD1 matches at 9 bases. The CDR3 extends over 17 amino acids. The J segment lost 4 bases and the V segment lost 6 bases, leaving 13 bases of the junction unmatched. Per germline, CDR1 SNHLY and CDR2 FYNNEI. The CDR3 DNA sequence: TGTGCCAGCAGAACTCCGGGACAGGGAATTGCAAATCAGCCCCAGCATTTT. Translated, it gives CASRTPGQGIANQPQHF.

The rearrangement links TRBV7-8 to TRBJ2-5; D is unresolved. V was clipped by 5 bases and J by 2 bases, with 12 bases between them. The CDR3 contains 14 residues. Germline assignment: CDR1 SGHVS and CDR2 FQNEAQ. The DNA for the CDR3 is TGTGCCAGCAGCCGACAATTCTTTCAAGAGACCCAGTACTTC. Its protein product is CASSRQFFQETQYF.

The V gene is TRBV29-1, the J gene TRBJ2-4, with 9 bases that match TRBD2. Germline trimming cut 2 bases from V and 6 bases from J; bases unmatched to any gene: 11. The germline gives CDR1 SQVTM, CDR2 ANQGSEA. The CDR3 is made up of 16 amino acids. The CDR3 nucleotides are TGCAGCGTTGAACTCGATAGCGGGGGTAATCTAAACATTCAGTACTTC. Its translation is CSVELDSGGNLNIQYF.